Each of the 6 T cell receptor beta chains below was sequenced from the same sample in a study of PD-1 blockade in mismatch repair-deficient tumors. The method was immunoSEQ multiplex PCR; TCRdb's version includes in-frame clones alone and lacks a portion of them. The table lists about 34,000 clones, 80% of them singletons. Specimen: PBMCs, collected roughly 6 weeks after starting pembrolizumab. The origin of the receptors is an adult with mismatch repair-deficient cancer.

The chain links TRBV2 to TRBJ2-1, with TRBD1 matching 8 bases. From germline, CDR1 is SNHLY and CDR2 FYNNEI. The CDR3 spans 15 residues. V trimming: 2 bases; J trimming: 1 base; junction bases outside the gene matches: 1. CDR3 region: CASSEWDRSYNEQFF. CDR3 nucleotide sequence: TGTGCCAGCAGTGAATGGGACAGGTCCTACAATGAGCAGTTCTTC. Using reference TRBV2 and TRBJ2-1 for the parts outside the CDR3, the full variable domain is EPEVTQTPSHQVTQMGQEVILRCVPISNHLYFYWYRQILGQKVEFLVSFYNNEISEKSEIFDDQFSVERPDGSNFTLKIRSTKLEDSAMYFCASSEWDRSYNEQFFGPGTRLTVL.

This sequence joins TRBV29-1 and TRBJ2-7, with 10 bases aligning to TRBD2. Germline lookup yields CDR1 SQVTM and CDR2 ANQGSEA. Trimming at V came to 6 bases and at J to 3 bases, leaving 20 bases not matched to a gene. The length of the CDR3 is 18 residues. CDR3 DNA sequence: TGCAGCGTGGCCTTACTAGCGGGACTGAATGGCGTATACTACGAGCAGTACTTC. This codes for CSVALLAGLNGVYYEQYF.

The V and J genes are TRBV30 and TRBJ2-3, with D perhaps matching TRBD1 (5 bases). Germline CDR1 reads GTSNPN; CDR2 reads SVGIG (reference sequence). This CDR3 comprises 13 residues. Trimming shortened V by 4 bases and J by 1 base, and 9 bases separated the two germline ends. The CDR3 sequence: CAWKQAGTDTQYF. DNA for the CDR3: TGTGCCTGGAAACAGGCGGGCACAGATACGCAGTATTTT.

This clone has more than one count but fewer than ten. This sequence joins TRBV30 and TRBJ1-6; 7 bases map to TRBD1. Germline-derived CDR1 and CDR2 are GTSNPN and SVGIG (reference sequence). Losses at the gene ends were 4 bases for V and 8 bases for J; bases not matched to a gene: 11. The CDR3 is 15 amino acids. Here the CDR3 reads CAWNLEQGRHSPLHF. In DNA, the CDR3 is TGTGCCTGGAATCTCGAACAGGGGCGCCATTCACCCCTCCACTTT.

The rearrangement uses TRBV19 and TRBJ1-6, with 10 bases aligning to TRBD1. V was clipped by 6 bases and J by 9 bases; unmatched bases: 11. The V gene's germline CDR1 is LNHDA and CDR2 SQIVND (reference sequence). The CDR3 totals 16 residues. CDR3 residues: CASRGGPGQGISPLHF. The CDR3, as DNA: TGTGCCAGTAGAGGGGGACCGGGACAGGGGATTTCACCCCTCCACTTT.

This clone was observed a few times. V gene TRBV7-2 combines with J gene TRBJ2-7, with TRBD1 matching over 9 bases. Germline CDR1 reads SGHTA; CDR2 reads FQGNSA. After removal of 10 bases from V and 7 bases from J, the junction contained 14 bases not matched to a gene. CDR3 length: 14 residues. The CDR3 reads CATETRQGVGEQYF. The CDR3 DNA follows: TGTGCCACCGAAACCCGACAGGGGGTGGGTGAGCAGTACTTC.